The clone carrying this TCR beta chain came up a few times. The antigen is unknown. The data derive from a study of CD8+ T cells in alopecia areata. Study-wide findings and caveats: Uncertainty remains about how baseline CD8+ expansion links to response, with one nonresponder.

Following RNA extraction, reverse transcription yielded cDNA that acted as the sequencing template. The assay was immunoSEQ multiplex PCR, and TCRdb's table has in-frame clones only and misses some. The sample has about 160,000 clones, 55% to 75% seen once; the top ten hold 0.91%. The treatment: oral pan-JAK inhibitor, 5-10 mg twice daily. The V gene's germline CDR1 is GTSNPN and CDR2 SVGIG (reference sequence). The CDR3 sequence is 14 residues long. V was clipped by 4 bases and J by 2 bases, with 14 bases between them. The chain couples TRBV30 to TRBJ1-2; D remains ambiguous. The sequencing here drew on CD4+ T cells sorted from blood, taken at week 4, from a patient treated with tofacitinib. The origin of this receptor is a human donor with alopecia areata. The DNA of the CDR3 is TGTGCCTGGATGGCGTCGTCATGGAACTATGGCTACACCTTC. Translation gives CAWMASSWNYGYTF.